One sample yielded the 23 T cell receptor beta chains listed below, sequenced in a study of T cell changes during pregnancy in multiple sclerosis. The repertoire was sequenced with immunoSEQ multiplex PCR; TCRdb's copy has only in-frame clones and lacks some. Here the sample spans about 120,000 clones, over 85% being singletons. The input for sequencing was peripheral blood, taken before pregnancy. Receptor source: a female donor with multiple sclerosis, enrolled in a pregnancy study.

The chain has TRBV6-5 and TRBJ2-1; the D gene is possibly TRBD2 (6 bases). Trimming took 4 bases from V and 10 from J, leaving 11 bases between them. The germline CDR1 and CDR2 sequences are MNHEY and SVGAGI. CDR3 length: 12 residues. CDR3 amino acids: CASSSGRREQFF. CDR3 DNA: TGTGCCAGCAGTTCAGGGAGGCGCGAGCAGTTCTTC.

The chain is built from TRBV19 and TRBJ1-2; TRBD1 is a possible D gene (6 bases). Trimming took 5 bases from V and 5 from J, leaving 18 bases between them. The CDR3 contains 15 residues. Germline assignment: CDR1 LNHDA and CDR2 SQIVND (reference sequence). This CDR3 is CASSLRDPGTYGYTF. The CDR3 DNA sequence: TGTGCCAGTAGTCTCAGGGATCCAGGGACATATGGCTACACCTTC. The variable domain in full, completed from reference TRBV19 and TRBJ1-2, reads DGGITQSPKYLFRKEGQNVTLSCEQNLNHDAMYWYRQDPGQGLRLIYYSQIVNDFQKGDIAEGYSVSREKKESFPLTVTSAQKNPTAFYLCASSLRDPGTYGYTFGSGTRLTVV.

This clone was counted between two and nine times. The chain's CDR3 is CASSLSSGNTEAFF. The CDR3 bases are TGCGCCAGCAGCTTGTCCTCCGGGAACACTGAAGCTTTCTTT. The J gene is TRBJ1-1, the V gene TRBV5-1; unclear D gene. The ends were cut back, 1 base at V and 1 base at J, with 8 bases in the middle. The CDR3 has 14 residues. Germline V gene lookup returns CDR1 SGHRS and CDR2 YFSETQ. The complete variable domain, with remaining parts taken from reference TRBV5-1 and TRBJ1-1, reads KAGVTQTPRYLIKTRGQQVTLSCSPISGHRSVSWYQQTPGQGLQFLFEYFSETQRNKGNFPGRFSGRQFSNSRSEMNVSTLELGDSALYLCASSLSSGNTEAFFGQGTRLTVV.

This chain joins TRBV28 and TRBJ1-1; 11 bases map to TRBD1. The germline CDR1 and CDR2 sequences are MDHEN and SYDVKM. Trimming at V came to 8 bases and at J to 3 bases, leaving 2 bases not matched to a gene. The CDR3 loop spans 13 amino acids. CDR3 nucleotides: TGTGCCAGCCGGGGACAGGGGGACACTGAAGCTTTCTTT. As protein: CASRGQGDTEAFF.

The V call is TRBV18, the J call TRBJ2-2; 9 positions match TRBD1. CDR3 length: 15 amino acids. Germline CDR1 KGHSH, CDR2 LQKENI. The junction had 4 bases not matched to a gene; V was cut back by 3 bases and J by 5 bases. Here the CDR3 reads CASSPGTGRTGELFF. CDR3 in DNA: TGTGCCAGCTCACCGGGGACAGGGCGGACCGGGGAGCTGTTTTTT.

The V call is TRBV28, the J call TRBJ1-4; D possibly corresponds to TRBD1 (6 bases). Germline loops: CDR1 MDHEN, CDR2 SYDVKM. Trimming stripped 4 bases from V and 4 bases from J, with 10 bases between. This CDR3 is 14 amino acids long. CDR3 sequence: CASSSGVLNEKLFF. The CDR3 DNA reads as TGTGCCAGCAGTTCAGGGGTCCTTAATGAAAAACTGTTTTTT. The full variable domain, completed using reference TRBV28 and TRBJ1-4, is DVKVTQSSRYLVKRTGEKVFLECVQDMDHENMFWYRQDPGLGLRLIYFSYDVKMKEKGDIPEGYSVSREKKERFSLILESASTNQTSMYLCASSSGVLNEKLFFGSGTQLSVL.

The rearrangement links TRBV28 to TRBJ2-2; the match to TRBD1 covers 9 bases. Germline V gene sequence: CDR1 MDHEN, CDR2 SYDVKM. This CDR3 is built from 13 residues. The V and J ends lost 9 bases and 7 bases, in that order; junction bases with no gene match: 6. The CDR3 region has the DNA TGTGCCAGTTCTACAGGGGGCCGCGGGGAGCTGTTTTTT. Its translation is CASSTGGRGELFF.

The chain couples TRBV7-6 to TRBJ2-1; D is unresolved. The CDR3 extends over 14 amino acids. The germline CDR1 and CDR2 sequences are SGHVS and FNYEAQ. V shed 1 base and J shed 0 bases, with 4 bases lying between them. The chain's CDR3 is CASSLESSYNEQFF. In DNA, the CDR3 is TGTGCCAGCAGCTTAGAGAGCTCCTACAATGAGCAGTTCTTC. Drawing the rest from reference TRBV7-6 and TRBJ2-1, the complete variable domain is GAGVSQSPRYKVTKRGQDVALRCDPISGHVSLYWYRQALGQGPEFLTYFNYEAQQDKSGLPNDRFSAERPEGSISTLTIQRTEQRDSAMYRCASSLESSYNEQFFGPGTRLTVL.

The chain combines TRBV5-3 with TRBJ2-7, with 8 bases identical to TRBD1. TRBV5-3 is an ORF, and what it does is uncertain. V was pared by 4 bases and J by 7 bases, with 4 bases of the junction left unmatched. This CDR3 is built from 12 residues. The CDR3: CARSRTGQEQYF. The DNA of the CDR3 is TGTGCCAGAAGCCGGACAGGGCAGGAGCAGTACTTC.

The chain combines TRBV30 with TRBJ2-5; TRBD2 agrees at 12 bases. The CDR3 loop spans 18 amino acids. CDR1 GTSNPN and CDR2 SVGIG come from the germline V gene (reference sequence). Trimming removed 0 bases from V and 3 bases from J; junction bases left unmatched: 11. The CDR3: CAWSVASGRGPKEETQYF. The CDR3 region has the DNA TGTGCCTGGAGTGTAGCTAGCGGGAGGGGACCGAAAGAAGAGACCCAGTACTTC.

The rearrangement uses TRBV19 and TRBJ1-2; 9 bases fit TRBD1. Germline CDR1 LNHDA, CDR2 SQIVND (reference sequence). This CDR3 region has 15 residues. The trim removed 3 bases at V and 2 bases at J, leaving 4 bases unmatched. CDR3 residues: CASSMNRGRNYGYTF. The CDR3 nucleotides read TGTGCCAGTAGTATGAACAGGGGGCGGAACTATGGCTACACCTTC.

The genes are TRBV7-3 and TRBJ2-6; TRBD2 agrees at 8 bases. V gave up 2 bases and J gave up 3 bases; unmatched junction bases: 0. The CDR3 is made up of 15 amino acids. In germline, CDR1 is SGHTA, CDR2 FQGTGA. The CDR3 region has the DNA TGTGCCAGCAGCTTAGCGGGGGGTGGGGCCAACGTCCTGACTTTC. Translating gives CASSLAGGGANVLTF.

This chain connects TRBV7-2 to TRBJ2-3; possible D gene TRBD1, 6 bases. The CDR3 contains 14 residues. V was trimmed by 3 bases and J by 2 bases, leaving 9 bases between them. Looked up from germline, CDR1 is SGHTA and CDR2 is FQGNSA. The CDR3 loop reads CASSFMGATDTQYF. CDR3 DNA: TGTGCCAGCAGCTTTATGGGGGCCACAGATACGCAGTATTTT. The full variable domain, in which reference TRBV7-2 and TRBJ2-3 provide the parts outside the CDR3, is GAGVSQSPSNKVTEKGKDVELRCDPISGHTALYWYRQSLGQGLEFLIYFQGNSAPDKSGLPSDRFSAERTGGSVSTLTIQRTQQEDSAVYLCASSFMGATDTQYFGPGTRLTVL.

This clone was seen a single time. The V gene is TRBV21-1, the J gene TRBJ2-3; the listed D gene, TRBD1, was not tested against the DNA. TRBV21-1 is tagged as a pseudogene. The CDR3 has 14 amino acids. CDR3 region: CASSRGTGLDTQYF. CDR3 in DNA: TGTGCCAGCAGCAGAGGGACAGGGTTAGATACGCAGTATTTT.

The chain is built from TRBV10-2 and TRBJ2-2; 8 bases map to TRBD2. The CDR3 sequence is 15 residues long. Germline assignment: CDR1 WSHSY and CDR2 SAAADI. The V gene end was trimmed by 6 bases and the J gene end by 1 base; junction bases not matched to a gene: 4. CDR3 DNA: TGCGCCAGCAGCCCGACTAGCGAGAACACCGGGGAGCTGTTTTTT. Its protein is CASSPTSENTGELFF.

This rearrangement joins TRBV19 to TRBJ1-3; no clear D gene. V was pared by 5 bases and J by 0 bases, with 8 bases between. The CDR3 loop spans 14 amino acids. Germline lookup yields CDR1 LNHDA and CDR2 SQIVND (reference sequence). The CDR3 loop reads CASSPGTSGNTIYF. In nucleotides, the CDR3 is TGTGCCAGTAGTCCGGGAACCTCTGGAAACACCATATATTTT.

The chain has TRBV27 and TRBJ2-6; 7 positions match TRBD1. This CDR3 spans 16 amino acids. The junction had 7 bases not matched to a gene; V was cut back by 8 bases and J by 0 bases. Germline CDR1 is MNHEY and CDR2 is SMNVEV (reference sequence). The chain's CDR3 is CASSGGSGSGANVLTF. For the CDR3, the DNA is TGTGCCAGCTCAGGGGGTTCGGGCTCTGGGGCCAACGTCCTGACTTTC.

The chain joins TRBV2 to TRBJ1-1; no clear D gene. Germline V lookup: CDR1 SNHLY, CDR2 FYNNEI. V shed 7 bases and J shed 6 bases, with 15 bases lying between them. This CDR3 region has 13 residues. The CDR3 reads CASTQEAGAEAFF. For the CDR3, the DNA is TGTGCCAGCACCCAAGAGGCCGGCGCTGAAGCTTTCTTT.

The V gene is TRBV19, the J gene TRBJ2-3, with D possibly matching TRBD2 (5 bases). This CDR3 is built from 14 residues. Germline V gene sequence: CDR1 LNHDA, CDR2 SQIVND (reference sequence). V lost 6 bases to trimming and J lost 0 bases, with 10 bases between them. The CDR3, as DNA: TGTGCCAGTAGGAGCGGAACCAGCACAGATACGCAGTATTTT. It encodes CASRSGTSTDTQYF.

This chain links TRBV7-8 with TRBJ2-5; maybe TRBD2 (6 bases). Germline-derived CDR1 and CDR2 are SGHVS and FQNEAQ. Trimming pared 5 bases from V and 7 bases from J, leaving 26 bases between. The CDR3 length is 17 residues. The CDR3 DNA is TGTGCCAGCAGCCCCCCCGTAGGGCGAGGGGCGGAGGGGACCCAGTACTTC. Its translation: CASSPPVGRGAEGTQYF.

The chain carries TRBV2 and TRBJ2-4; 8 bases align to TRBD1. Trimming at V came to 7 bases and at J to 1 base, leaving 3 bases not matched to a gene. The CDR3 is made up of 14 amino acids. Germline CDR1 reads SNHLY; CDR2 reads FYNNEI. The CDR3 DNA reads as TGTGCCAGCACAGGGGGCGATGCCAAAAACATTCAGTACTTC. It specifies CASTGGDAKNIQYF.

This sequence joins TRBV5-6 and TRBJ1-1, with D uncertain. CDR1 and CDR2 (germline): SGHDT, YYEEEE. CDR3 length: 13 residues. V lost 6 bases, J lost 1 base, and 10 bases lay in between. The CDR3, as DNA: TGTGCCAGCACCTCCAGTCCGAACACTGAAGCTTTCTTT. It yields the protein CASTSSPNTEAFF.

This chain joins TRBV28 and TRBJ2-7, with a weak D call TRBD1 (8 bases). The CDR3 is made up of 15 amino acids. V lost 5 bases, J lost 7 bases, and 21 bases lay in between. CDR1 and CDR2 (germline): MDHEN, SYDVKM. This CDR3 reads CASSHRQGRVGEQYF. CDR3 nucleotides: TGTGCCAGCAGTCACCGACAGGGGAGGGTGGGGGAGCAGTACTTC.